This TCR beta chain was identified during a study of blood T cell repertoires in COVID-19. Background on the study: Sources were T cells, B-cell-depleted T cells, or PBMCs; the material itself was cDNA or gDNA.

The CDR3 has 16 amino acids. Trimming cost V 6 bases and J 2 bases; bases outside gene matches: 13. Germline V gives CDR1 MDHEN, CDR2 SYDVKM. Clones were read by immunoSEQ multiplex PCR, and TCRdb kept only the in-frame ones, dropping some. The data contain over 200,000 clones, roughly four fifths of them singletons. The study recruited people aged about 18 to 90 years across 20 to 30 US areas. Participant-reported clinical history was the basis for cohort assignment. Recovered status in Cohort 3 required two negative PCRs, clearance, or symptom resolution. Sequencing used PBMCs or T cells enriched from blood (not recorded which). The sequence came from a man aged 40-49 years who had recovered from COVID-19. The chain employs TRBV28 and TRBJ2-7, with 7 bases fitting TRBD1. CDR3 in amino acids: CASSGIGTAATYEQYF. The DNA of the CDR3 is TGTGCCAGCAGCGGAATAGGGACAGCGGCGACCTACGAGCAGTACTTC. Looking up the rest from reference TRBV28 and TRBJ2-7 gives the full variable domain: DVKVTQSSRYLVKRTGEKVFLECVQDMDHENMFWYRQDPGLGLRLIYFSYDVKMKEKGDIPEGYSVSREKKERFSLILESASTNQTSMYLCASSGIGTAATYEQYFGPGTRLTVT.